This record concerns one TCR beta chain sequence. The source of the sample is a study of blood T cell repertoires in COVID-19. Study as a whole: Sites in the United States, Italy and Spain provided acute and convalescent COVID-19 samples.

Sequencing was performed with immunoSEQ multiplex PCR; in TCRdb, only in-frame clones are kept and a portion is missing. The sample includes a few hundred thousand clones, roughly 82% of them seen just once. The CDR3 contains 14 residues. V lost 5 bases to trimming and J lost 1 base; unmatched junction nucleotides: 4. Germline V gene data show CDR1 as SGHRS and CDR2 as YFSETQ. Material for sequencing was peripheral blood. This TCR was recovered from a woman aged 50 to 65 with acute or convalescent COVID-19. The chain has TRBV5-1 and TRBJ1-1; 8 nucleotides match TRBD1. CDR3 sequence (DNA): TGCGCCAGCAGTCCCGGGACAGGGAACACTGAAGCTTTCTTT. It is translated as CASSPGTGNTEAFF.